Detailed here is one T cell receptor (beta chain). No antigen is known for it. This entry comes from a study of CD8+ T cells in alopecia areata. Study outcomes and limitations: Mouse data revealed clearer TCR sharing than patient data did, a gap possibly tied to HLA.

Extracted RNA was reverse transcribed, and the resulting cDNA served as sequencing template. Profiled with immunoSEQ multiplex PCR; TCRdb holds only in-frame clones, not every one. The data contain 200,000 to 250,000 clones, over 60% of them singletons. This CDR3 has 13 amino acids. Trimming stripped 6 bases from V and 1 base from J, with 9 bases between. The germline V gene encodes CDR1 MNHEY and CDR2 SMNVEV (reference sequence). Sample treatment: oral pan-JAK inhibitor, 5-10 mg twice daily. Peripheral blood samples and lesional scalp punch biopsies were obtained from alopecia areata patients. Starting from PBMCs, sorting isolated CD4+ and CD8+ T cells.

The chain links TRBV27 to TRBJ1-1; D remains ambiguous. The source is a human donor with alopecia areata. The input for sequencing was CD4+ T cells sorted from blood, taken at week 4, from a patient treated with tofacitinib. Here the CDR3 DNA reads TGTGCCAGCAGCAGAGAGGGGAACACTGAAGCTTTCTTT. It translates to CASSREGNTEAFF.